A selection of T cell receptor beta chains follows, all from one sample in a study of blood T cell repertoires in COVID-19. The data were produced by immunoSEQ multiplex PCR, yet TCRdb's version contains in-frame clones alone and is incomplete. The data show more than 85,000 clones, with roughly 87% seen just once and 4% to 5.5% held by the top ten. The sample taken for sequencing was peripheral blood. The receptors come from a woman aged 45-60 years with COVID-19, enrolled during active disease. CDR3s include the opening cysteine and the closing phenylalanine or tryptophan. Fields, in order: V gene, D gene, clone size, J gene, CDR3 protein, CDR3 DNA. A D gene is named only where the DNA matches it firmly. Clone size, where shown, is once, few, many, or a class for clones that have expanded.

V gene: TRBV3-1/TRBV3-2
D gene: TRBD2
clone size: -
J gene: TRBJ2-3
CDR3 protein: CASSRGGGRGDTQYF
CDR3 DNA: TGTGCCAGCAGCCGCGGGGGGGGCAGGGGAGATACGCAGTATTTT

V gene: TRBV7-8
D gene: -
clone size: -
J gene: TRBJ2-5
CDR3 protein: CASGSGQLGAETQYF
CDR3 DNA: TGTGCCAGCGGTTCAGGTCAGCTGGGGGCAGAGACCCAGTACTTC

V gene: TRBV9
D gene: -
clone size: -
J gene: TRBJ2-7
CDR3 protein: CASSVVDSPYEQYF
CDR3 DNA: TGTGCCAGCAGCGTAGTTGACAGTCCCTACGAGCAGTACTTC

V gene: TRBV4-3
D gene: TRBD2
clone size: -
J gene: TRBJ2-1
CDR3 protein: CASSQGTSGGASDNEQFF
CDR3 DNA: TGCGCCAGCAGCCAAGGGACTAGCGGGGGGGCCTCCGACAATGAGCAGTTCTTC

V gene: TRBV12-3/TRBV12-4
D gene: -
clone size: -
J gene: TRBJ1-5
CDR3 protein: CASSLERGQPQHF
CDR3 DNA: TGTGCCAGCAGTTTGGAAAGGGGCCAGCCCCAGCATTTT

V gene: TRBV5-1
D gene: TRBD1
clone size: -
J gene: TRBJ1-4
CDR3 protein: CASSLVGQVNEKLFF
CDR3 DNA: TGCGCCAGCAGCTTGGTGGGACAGGTTAATGAAAAACTGTTTTTT

V gene: TRBV6-5
D gene: -
clone size: -
J gene: TRBJ1-1
CDR3 protein: CASSPGGGAIEAFF
CDR3 DNA: TGTGCCAGCAGTCCGGGGGGCGGGGCTATAGAAGCTTTCTTT

V gene: TRBV11-2
D gene: TRBD1
clone size: -
J gene: TRBJ2-7
CDR3 protein: CASSPGTVAYEQYF
CDR3 DNA: TGTGCCAGCAGCCCAGGGACAGTCGCCTACGAGCAGTACTTC

V gene: TRBV14
D gene: TRBD1
clone size: once
J gene: TRBJ2-7
CDR3 protein: CASSRTGRSYEQYF
CDR3 DNA: TGTGCCAGCAGCCGGACAGGGCGCTCCTACGAGCAGTACTTC

V gene: TRBV12-3/TRBV12-4
D gene: TRBD1
clone size: -
J gene: TRBJ2-5
CDR3 protein: CASRRTGLETQYF
CDR3 DNA: TGTGCCAGTCGCCGGACAGGCCTAGAGACCCAGTACTTC

V gene: TRBV19
D gene: -
clone size: -
J gene: TRBJ2-7
CDR3 protein: CASSVAQGIVYEQYF
CDR3 DNA: TGTGCCAGTAGTGTCGCTCAGGGGATAGTCTACGAGCAGTACTTC

V gene: TRBV25-1
D gene: TRBD2
clone size: -
J gene: TRBJ2-7
CDR3 protein: CASSEPSGAYSYEQYF
CDR3 DNA: TGTGCCAGCAGTGAACCCAGCGGGGCTTACTCCTACGAGCAGTACTTC

V gene: TRBV29-1
D gene: -
clone size: -
J gene: TRBJ2-6
CDR3 protein: CSVVRDTDSGANVLTF
CDR3 DNA: TGCAGCGTTGTTCGGGACACGGACTCTGGGGCCAACGTCCTGACTTTC

V gene: TRBV30
D gene: -
clone size: -
J gene: TRBJ2-3
CDR3 protein: CAWIGIDTQYF
CDR3 DNA: TGTGCCTGGATCGGGATAGATACGCAGTATTTT

V gene: TRBV12-3/TRBV12-4
D gene: TRBD1
clone size: -
J gene: TRBJ1-1
CDR3 protein: CASSGTGDTEAFF
CDR3 DNA: TGTGCCAGCTCCGGGACAGGGGACACTGAAGCTTTCTTT

V gene: TRBV12-2
D gene: -
clone size: -
J gene: TRBJ1-6
CDR3 protein: CASRLGVASSYNSPLHF
CDR3 DNA: TGTGCAAGTCGCTTAGGAGTAGCGAGCTCCTATAATTCACCCCTCCACTTT

V gene: TRBV6-5
D gene: -
clone size: -
J gene: TRBJ1-1
CDR3 protein: CASILTNRGEAFF
CDR3 DNA: TGTGCCAGCATTTTAACCAACCGGGGTGAAGCTTTCTTT

V gene: TRBV10-3
D gene: TRBD1
clone size: -
J gene: TRBJ1-1
CDR3 protein: CAISGDRAVTEAFF
CDR3 DNA: TGTGCCATCAGTGGGGACAGGGCGGTCACTGAAGCTTTCTTT

V gene: TRBV7-9
D gene: -
clone size: -
J gene: TRBJ1-1
CDR3 protein: CASSPSGPEAFF
CDR3 DNA: TGTGCCAGCAGCCCCAGCGGCCCTGAAGCTTTCTTT

V gene: TRBV4-2
D gene: TRBD1
clone size: -
J gene: TRBJ1-5
CDR3 protein: CASSPGTGLRDNQPQHF
CDR3 DNA: TGTGCCAGCAGCCCAGGGACAGGGTTGAGGGATAATCAGCCCCAGCATTTT

V gene: TRBV11-2
D gene: TRBD1
clone size: once
J gene: TRBJ2-1
CDR3 protein: CASSPRTGVTHREQFF
CDR3 DNA: TGTGCCAGCAGCCCGCGGACAGGGGTTACTCATCGTGAGCAGTTCTTC